This T cell receptor (beta chain) was captured in a study of blood T cell repertoires in COVID-19. In the study overall: Both acute and convalescent COVID-19 samples were obtained from the United States, Italy and Spain.

Enrolled through a virtual design, the participants were between 18 and 89 years of age and came from some 25 US areas. Original data processing: Scientists estimated how many nucleated cells there were by amplifying reference gene primers. Sequencing was performed with immunoSEQ multiplex PCR; in TCRdb, only in-frame clones are kept and a portion is missing. V and J calls and clone size are given by that table; D and trimming were obtained from the DNA. The table records approximately 200,000 clones, 89% of them present only once. With V trimmed by 4 bases and J by 0 bases, 3 bases remained unmatched. Germline lookup yields CDR1 LGHDT and CDR2 YNNKEL (reference sequence). The CDR3 consists of 15 residues.

The chain is built from TRBV3-1 (or the pseudogene TRBV3-2) and TRBJ2-7; TRBD2 aligns across 10 bases. This TCR came from a woman aged 40 to 49 with acute COVID-19. Sequenced sample: PBMCs or T cells enriched from blood (not recorded which). CDR3: CASSPLAGVSYEQYF. As DNA, the CDR3 is TGTGCCAGCAGCCCCCTAGCGGGAGTCTCCTACGAGCAGTACTTC.